A single T cell receptor (beta chain) is shown here with its context. It has no known antigen specificity. No quality values exist for individual bases; no much larger clone is one base distant. The sample's treatment or condition label is to be understood as: suppressive antiretroviral therapy. Lysates of CMV-infected fibroblasts at about 9.3 ug/mL were used to stimulate the cells. Memory populations depleted of antigen-responding cells were obtained by sorting nonresponding CD40L-negative CD69-negative CD45RO-high memory CD4+ T cells. HIV-1-infected adults in whom suppressive ART had been started during chronic infection were enrolled as participants. For at least 4 years, participants had undetectable plasma HIV-1 RNA, below 50 copies/mL. To be included, a participant needed positive CMV serology and a CD4+ T cell count above 400 cells/uL. Before stimulation, PBMCs were isolated using density centrifugation and then depleted of CD8+ T cells. Stimulation of CD8-depleted PBMCs was carried out for approximately 18 hours with anti-CD28/CD49d costimulation, CD40-blocking antibody and enfuvirtide, to prevent new infections. Cell sorting was done on a Beckman Coulter MoFlo Legacy or XDP sorter, and dead cells were excluded with propidium iodide. Genomic DNA was extracted with the QIAamp DNA Mini Kit for samples above one million cells, otherwise with the Quick-DNA Microprep Kit.

This sample is drawn from a study of persistence of HIV-infected CD4 T cells (TCRdb year 2020). Some background on the complete study: CMV- and HIV-1 Gag-responding CD4+ T cells were isolated from ART-treated individuals so that antigen-driven clonal expansion of HIV-1-infected cells could be examined. Suppressive ART had been received by participants for a median of about eight years. Apart from a couple of participants who underwent leukapheresis at a single time point, peripheral blood samples of up to roughly 200 mL were collected from participants at multiple time points. The clonality of all cells in each sorted population was assessed by TCRbeta sequencing, whereas the clonality of infected cells was assessed by proviral sequencing. For the TCR cluster analysis across participants, 8 or 9 participants were included for CMV and more than 5 participants for Gag. Broad study findings and their caveats: Significantly lower TCRbeta richness was observed in CMV- and Gag-responding cells than in anti-CD3/anti-CD28-responding cells, and higher oligoclonality was observed in CMV-responding cells than in CD3/CD28-stimulated and Gag-responding cells. Antigen-responding cells were enriched for expanded CDR3beta sequences that were degenerate, which suggests that CD4+ responses to CMV and Gag underwent convergent selection. Bulk TCR analyses could not be limited to the rare CMV-responding cells that actually contained HIV-1 proviruses. TCR oligoclonality correlated with proviral oligoclonality within the same sorted populations. Only a small number of individuals took part in the study, and only a limited range of antigens was tested.

V gives up 4 bases and J gives up 5 bases, and the segment between their germline ends measures 16 bases. CDR1 and CDR2, per the germline V gene, are SGHTA and FQGNSA. The CDR3, from cysteine to phenylalanine, totals 15 residues. The read is trimmed to its CDR3 DNA, 45 bases read in frame from base 1. TCRbeta repertoires were sequenced from genomic DNA with the immunoSEQ hsTCRB assay version 4 in survey mode. For TCRbeta sequencing, genomic DNA was diluted to roughly 9.4 ng/uL, with up to 1 ug used per sample. Concerning the study's data processing: Analysis of the TCRbeta data was done in ImmunoSeq Analyzer 3.0, and diversity was computed on productive nucleotide rearrangements. Using the Immunarch R package, lower-bound TCR diversity was estimated with the improved Chao index and clonality was estimated with the Gini coefficient. Different nucleotide rearrangements encoding the same CDR3beta amino acid sequence were counted as distinct clonotypes. Differential abundance analysis identified TCRbeta sequences significantly enriched in antigen-responding cells relative to anti-CD3/anti-CD28-activated cells. GLIPH2 clustered TCRs by predicted peptide-MHC specificity, both within individual participants and across merged participant data sets. Imported from immuneACCESS, the table was reduced by TCRdb to in-frame sequences with V and J called. These copies leave out some clones; in studies compared against another copy, an unresolved V gene accounts for under half, and the cause of the remainder is not known. Clone size and V and J calls were adopted from that table, with D and trimming inferred from the DNA. Recorded for this sample are about 28,000 clones; around 80% of them occurred a single time. Clones ranked in the top ten supply about 4.5% of the sample.

This receptor chain uses TRBV7-2 and TRBJ2-3, with the D gene call left open. Sample: CD4+ T cells sorted from PBMCs after roughly 19-hour stimulation, taken from a patient who received antiretroviral therapy. Per the publication, the cell subset or site label means: CD40L-CD69- CD45RO-high memory CD4 T cells not responding to CMV lysate. This TCR came from an adult man with HIV who was CMV-seropositive. In nucleotides, the sequence is TGTGCCAGCAGCTCGCTGGTGGGCAGGCAAGATACGCAGTATTTT. Its protein is CASSSLVGRQDTQYF.